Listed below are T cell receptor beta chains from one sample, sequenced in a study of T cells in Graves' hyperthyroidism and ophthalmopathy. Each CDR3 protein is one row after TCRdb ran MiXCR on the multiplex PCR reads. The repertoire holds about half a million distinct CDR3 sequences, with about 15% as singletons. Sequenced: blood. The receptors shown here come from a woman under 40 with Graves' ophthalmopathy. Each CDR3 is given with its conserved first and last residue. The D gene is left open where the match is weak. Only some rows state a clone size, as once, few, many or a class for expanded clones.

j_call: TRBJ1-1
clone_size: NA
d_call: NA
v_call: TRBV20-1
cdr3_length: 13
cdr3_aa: CSASGDPNTEAFF
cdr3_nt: TGCAGTGCTAGCGGGGACCCGAACACTGAAGCTTTCTTT

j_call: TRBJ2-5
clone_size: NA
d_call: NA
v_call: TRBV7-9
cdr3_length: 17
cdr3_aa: CASSLGDGGGTQETQYF
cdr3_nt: TGTGCCAGCAGCTTAGGCGACGGGGGCGGAACCCAAGAGACCCAGTACTTC

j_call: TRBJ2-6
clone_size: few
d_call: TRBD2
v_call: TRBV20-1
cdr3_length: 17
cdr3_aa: CSARDVRETSGANVLTF
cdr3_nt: TGCAGTGCTAGAGATGTGCGGGAGACTTCTGGGGCCAACGTCCTGACTTTC

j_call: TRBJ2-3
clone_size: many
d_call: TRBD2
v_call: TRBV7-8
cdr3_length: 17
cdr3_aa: CASSLAFLAEHTDTQYF
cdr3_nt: TGTGCCAGCAGCTTAGCGTTTCTAGCGGAACACACAGATACGCAGTATTTT

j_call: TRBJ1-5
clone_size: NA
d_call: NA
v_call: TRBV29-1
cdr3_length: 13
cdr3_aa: CSVAKGPYQPQHF
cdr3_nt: TGCAGCGTTGCTAAGGGTCCCTATCAGCCCCAGCATTTT

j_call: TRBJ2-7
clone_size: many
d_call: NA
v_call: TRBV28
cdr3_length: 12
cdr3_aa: CASSDPMGEQYF
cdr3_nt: TGTGCCAGCAGTGATCCCATGGGCGAGCAGTACTTC

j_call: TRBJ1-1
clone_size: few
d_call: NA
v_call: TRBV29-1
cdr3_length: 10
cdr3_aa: CSGMNTEAFF
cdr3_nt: TGCAGCGGCATGAACACTGAAGCTTTCTTT

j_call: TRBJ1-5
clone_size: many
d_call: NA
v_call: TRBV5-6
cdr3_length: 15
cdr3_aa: CASSSGGREDQPQHF
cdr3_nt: TGTGCCAGCAGTTCTGGCGGGAGAGAAGATCAGCCCCAGCATTTT

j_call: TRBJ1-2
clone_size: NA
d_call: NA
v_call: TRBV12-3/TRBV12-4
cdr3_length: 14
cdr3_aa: CASSSQDDIYGYTF
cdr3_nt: TGTGCCAGCAGTTCCCAGGACGATATCTATGGCTACACCTTC

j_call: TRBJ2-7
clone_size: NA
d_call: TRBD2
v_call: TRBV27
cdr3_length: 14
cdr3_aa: CASSLGASGIQQYF
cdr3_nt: TGTGCCAGCAGTTTAGGGGCTAGCGGGATACAGCAGTACTTC

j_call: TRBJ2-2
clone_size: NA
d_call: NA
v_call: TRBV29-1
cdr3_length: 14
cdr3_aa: CSVEASRNTGELFF
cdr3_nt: TGCAGCGTTGAGGCTAGCAGAAACACCGGGGAGCTGTTTTTT

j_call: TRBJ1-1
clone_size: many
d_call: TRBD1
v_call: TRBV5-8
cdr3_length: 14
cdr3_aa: CASSGDRGPTEAFF
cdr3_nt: TGTGCCAGCAGCGGGGACAGGGGGCCTACTGAAGCTTTCTTT

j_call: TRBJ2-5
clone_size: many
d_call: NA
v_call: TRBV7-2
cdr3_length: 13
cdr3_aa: CASSLASLETQYF
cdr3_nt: TGTGCCAGCAGCTTAGCTAGTCTGGAGACCCAGTACTTC

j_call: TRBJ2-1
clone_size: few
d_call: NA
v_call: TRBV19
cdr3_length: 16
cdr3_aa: CASTLLPGFPTDEQFF
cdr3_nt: TGTGCCAGTACACTTTTACCCGGGTTCCCTACTGATGAGCAGTTCTTC

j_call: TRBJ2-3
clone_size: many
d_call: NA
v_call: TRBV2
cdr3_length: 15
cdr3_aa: CASKRGESGTDTQYF
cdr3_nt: TGTGCCAGCAAGAGAGGAGAGTCGGGCACAGATACGCAGTATTTT

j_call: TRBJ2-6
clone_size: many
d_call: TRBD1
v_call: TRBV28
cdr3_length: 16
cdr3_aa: CASSGQGVGGANVLTF
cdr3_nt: TGTGCCAGCAGCGGACAGGGGGTCGGTGGGGCCAACGTCCTGACTTTC

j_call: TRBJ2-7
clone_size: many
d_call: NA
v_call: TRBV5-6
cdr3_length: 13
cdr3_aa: CASSSGHTYEQYF
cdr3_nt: TGTGCCAGCAGCTCGGGACACACCTACGAGCAGTACTTC

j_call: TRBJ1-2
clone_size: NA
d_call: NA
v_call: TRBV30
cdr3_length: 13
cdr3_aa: CAWADRPFGGYTF
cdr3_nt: TGTGCCTGGGCAGACAGGCCTTTCGGAGGCTACACCTTC

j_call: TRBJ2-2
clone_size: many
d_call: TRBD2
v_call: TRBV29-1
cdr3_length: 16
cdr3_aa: CSVEDRLAGGSRELFF
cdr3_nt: TGCAGCGTTGAAGACCGACTAGCGGGAGGGAGTAGGGAGCTGTTTTTT

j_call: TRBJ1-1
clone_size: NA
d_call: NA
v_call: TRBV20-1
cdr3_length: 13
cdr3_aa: CSAPVLLNTEAFF
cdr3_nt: TGCAGTGCTCCGGTTTTGCTGAACACTGAAGCTTTCTTT

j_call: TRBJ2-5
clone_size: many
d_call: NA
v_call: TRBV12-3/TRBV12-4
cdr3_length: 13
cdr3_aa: CASSLALWETQYF
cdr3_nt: TGTGCCAGCAGTTTAGCCCTTTGGGAGACCCAGTACTTC

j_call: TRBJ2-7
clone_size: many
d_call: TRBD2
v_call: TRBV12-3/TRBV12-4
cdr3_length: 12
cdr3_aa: CASNAGAYEQYF
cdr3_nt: TGTGCCAGCAATGCGGGGGCCTACGAGCAGTACTTC

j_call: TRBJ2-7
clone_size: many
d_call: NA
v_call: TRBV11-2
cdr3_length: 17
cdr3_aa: CASSLDRGIRVHYEQYF
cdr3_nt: TGTGCCAGCAGCTTAGATAGGGGGATAAGGGTCCACTACGAGCAGTACTTC

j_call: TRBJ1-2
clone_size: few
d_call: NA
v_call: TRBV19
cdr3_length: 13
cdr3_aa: CASGGQANYGYTF
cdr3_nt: TGTGCCAGTGGCGGGCAGGCTAACTATGGCTACACCTTC

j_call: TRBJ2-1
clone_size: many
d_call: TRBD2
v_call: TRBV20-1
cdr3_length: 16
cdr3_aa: CSASATSGRTYNEQFF
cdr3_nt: TGCAGTGCTAGCGCGACTAGCGGGAGGACCTACAATGAGCAGTTCTTC

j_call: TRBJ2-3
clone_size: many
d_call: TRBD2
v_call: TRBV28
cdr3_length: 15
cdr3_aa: CASSYTSGNTDTQYF
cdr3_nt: TGTGCCAGCAGCTATACTAGCGGGAACACAGATACGCAGTATTTT

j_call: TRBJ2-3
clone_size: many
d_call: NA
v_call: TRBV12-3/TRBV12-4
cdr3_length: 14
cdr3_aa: CASSFASDTDTQYF
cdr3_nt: TGTGCCAGCAGTTTTGCCTCAGACACAGATACGCAGTATTTT

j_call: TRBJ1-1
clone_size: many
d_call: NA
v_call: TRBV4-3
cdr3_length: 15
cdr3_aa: CASSQDLGGNTEAFF
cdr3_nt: TGCGCCAGCAGCCAAGACCTGGGAGGGAATACTGAAGCTTTCTTT

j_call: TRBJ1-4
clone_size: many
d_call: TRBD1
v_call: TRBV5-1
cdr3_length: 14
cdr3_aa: CASSSGQGKEKLFF
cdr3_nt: TGCGCCAGCAGCTCGGGACAGGGGAAAGAAAAACTGTTTTTT

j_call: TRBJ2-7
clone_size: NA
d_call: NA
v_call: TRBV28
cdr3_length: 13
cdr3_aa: CASSLAIAYEQYF
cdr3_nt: TGTGCCAGCAGCTTAGCCATCGCCTACGAGCAGTACTTC

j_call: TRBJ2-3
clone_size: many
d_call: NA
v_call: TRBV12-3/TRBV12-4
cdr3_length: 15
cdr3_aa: CASSLLAASTDTQYF
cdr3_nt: TGTGCCAGCAGTTTATTAGCGGCAAGCACAGATACGCAGTATTTT

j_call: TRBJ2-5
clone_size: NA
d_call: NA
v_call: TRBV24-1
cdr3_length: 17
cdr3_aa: CATSDSSSRGGQETQYF
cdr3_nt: TGTGCCACCAGTGATTCATCCTCTAGAGGAGGACAAGAGACCCAGTACTTC

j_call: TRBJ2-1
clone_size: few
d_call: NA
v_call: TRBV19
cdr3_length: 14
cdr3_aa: CASSVTGTYNEQFF
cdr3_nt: TGTGCCAGTAGTGTCACCGGGACATACAATGAGCAGTTCTTC

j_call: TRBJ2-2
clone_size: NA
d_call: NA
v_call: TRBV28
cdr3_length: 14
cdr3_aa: CASSSTLRAGELFF
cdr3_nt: TGTGCCAGCAGTTCTACACTGCGGGCCGGGGAGCTGTTTTTT

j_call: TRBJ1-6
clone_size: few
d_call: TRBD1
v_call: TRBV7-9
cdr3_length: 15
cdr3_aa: CASSLGQGGRSPLHF
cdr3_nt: TGTGCCAGCAGCCTAGGACAGGGGGGGAGATCACCCCTCCACTTT

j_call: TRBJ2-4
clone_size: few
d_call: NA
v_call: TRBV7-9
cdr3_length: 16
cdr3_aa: CASSFTAGVRKNIQYF
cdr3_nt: TGTGCCAGCAGCTTTACGGCAGGGGTTAGGAAAAACATTCAGTACTTC

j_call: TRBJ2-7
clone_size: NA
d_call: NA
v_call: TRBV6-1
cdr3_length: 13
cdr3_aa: CASSDEGPYEQYF
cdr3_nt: TGTGCCAGCAGTGATGAGGGCCCCTACGAGCAGTACTTC

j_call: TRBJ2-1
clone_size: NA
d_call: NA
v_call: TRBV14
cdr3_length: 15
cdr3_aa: CASSQVGASYNEQFF
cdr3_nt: TGTGCCAGCAGCCAGGTGGGGGCTTCCTACAATGAGCAGTTCTTC

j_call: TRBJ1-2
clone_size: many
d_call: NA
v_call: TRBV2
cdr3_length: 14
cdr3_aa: CASSEGILFYGYTF
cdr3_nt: TGTGCCAGCAGTGAAGGGATCTTGTTTTATGGCTACACCTTC

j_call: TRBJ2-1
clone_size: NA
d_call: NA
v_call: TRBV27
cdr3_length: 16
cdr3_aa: CASSLMWGEVYNEQFF
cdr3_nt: TGTGCCAGCAGTTTAATGTGGGGAGAGGTCTACAATGAGCAGTTCTTC

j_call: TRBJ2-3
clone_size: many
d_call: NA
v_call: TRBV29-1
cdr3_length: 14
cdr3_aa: CSVVWSRVMDTQYF
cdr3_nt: TGCAGCGTTGTCTGGAGTAGGGTCATGGATACGCAGTATTTT

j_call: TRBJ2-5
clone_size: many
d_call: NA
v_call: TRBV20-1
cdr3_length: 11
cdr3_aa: CSARSMETQYF
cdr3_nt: TGCAGTGCCCGGTCGATGGAGACCCAGTACTTC

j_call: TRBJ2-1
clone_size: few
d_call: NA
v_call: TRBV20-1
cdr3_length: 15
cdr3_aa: CSAPPNRILPNEQFF
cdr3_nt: TGCAGTGCCCCACCGAACAGGATACTACCCAATGAGCAGTTCTTC

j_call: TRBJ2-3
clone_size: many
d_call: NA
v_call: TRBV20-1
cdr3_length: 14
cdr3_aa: CSARTRESTDTQYF
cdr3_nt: TGCAGTGCTAGAACCCGGGAAAGCACAGATACGCAGTATTTT

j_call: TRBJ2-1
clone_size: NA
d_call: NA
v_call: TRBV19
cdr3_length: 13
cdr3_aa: CASSFGRLNEQFF
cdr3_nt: TGTGCCAGTAGTTTCGGGAGACTGAATGAGCAGTTCTTC